This T cell receptor (beta chain) appears in the sequencing data of a study of molecular identifiers for immune sequencing clone quantification. The study, taken as a whole, reports: In a background of over 750,000 naive cells, spiked Jurkat TCR RNA from one cell was reportedly detectable. Highly expanded clone sizes could be underestimated through barcode sharing by identical TCR molecules.

Of note for this clonotype: As yet, its antigen is unknown.

Previously published methods and listed TCR primers were used for the bulk TCR libraries. TCRdb called the PCR reads again in MiXCR, with one record for every CDR3 protein. The sample shows approximately 93,000 distinct CDR3 sequences, more than 20% of them seen only once. The CDR3 spans 15 residues. Looked up from germline, CDR1 is SGHTA and CDR2 is FQGTGA. The V gene end was trimmed by 8 bases and the J gene end by 7 bases; junction bases not matched to a gene: 12. Naive CD8 libraries came from approximately 20,000 to 1,000,000 sorted cells with 10%, 30% or 50% RNA. The V and J genes are TRBV7-3 and TRBJ2-1; 9 nucleotides match TRBD2. This receptor was obtained from a human donor in good health. Some libraries in this study had Jurkat cell RNA spiked in. Material for sequencing was naive CD8+ T cells from blood, with Jurkat cell RNA spiked in. The subset denotes: FACS-sorted CD8+CD4-CCR7+CD45RA+ naive T cells. The CDR3 nucleotides read TGTGCCAGCGCATGGGCGGGAGGGGGGATGAATGAGCAGTTCTTC. The encoded protein is CASAWAGGGMNEQFF.